This T cell receptor (beta chain) came from a study of cytomegalovirus exposure and HLA in healthy donors. Overall study findings and caveats: In vitro confirmation showed three CMV-associated chains to be CMV antigen specific. An apparent linkage of common viral pathogens to several of the most significant clusters emerged in a later analysis. The study put 150 to 200 TCR beta chains on its list as cytomegalovirus-associated.

Remarks on this clone: No antigen is known for it.

Amplification used 60 Vbeta primers and 13 Jbeta primers. Assay used: immunoSEQ multiplex PCR; TCRdb lists only in-frame clones, some missing. The data show some 100,000 clones, around 70% seen once. Germline lookup yields CDR1 MNHEY and CDR2 SMNVEV (reference sequence). CDR3 size: 14 residues. V lost 6 bases and J lost 1, with 9 bases in between. The TCR originated in a woman aged 70-85 years in good health and CMV-seropositive. The J gene is TRBJ2-2, the V gene TRBV27, with D possibly TRBD1 on 5 matching bases. Sequencing was performed on PBMCs. DNA for the CDR3: TGTGCCAGCAGATTCGGACAGAACACCGGGGAGCTGTTTTTT. Protein sequence: CASRFGQNTGELFF.